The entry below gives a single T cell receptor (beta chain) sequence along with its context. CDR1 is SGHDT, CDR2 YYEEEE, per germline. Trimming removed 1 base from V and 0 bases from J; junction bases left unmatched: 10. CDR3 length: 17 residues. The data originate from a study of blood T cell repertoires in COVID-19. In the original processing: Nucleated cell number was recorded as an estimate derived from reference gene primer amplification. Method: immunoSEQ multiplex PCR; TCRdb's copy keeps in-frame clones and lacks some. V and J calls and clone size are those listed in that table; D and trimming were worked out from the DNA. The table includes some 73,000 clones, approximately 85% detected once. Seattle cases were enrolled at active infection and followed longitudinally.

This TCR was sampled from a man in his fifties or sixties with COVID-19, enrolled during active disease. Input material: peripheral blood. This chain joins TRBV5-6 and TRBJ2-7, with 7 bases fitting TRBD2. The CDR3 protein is CASSLSTLAVSSYEQYF. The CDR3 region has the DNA TGTGCCAGCAGCTTGTCGACCCTAGCGGTCAGCTCCTACGAGCAGTACTTC.